The entry below gives a single T cell receptor (beta chain) sequence along with its context. The CDR3 contains 13 residues. Germline values: CDR1 DFQATT, CDR2 SNEGSKA (reference sequence). Trimming pared 3 bases from V and 3 bases from J, leaving 12 bases between. This record belongs to a study of T cells after yellow fever vaccination. Using its own MiXCR run on the 5' RACE reads, TCRdb lists one record per CDR3 protein. The sample consists of 620,000 or so distinct CDR3 sequences, over 9% of them appearing once. This rearrangement joins TRBV20-1 to TRBJ2-7, with no clear D. This sequence originates from a man between 25 and 39 years old who received the YFV17D yellow fever vaccine. Sequenced here: PBMCs, sampled on the day of the yellow fever booster vaccination. CDR3 in amino acids: CSARRAPDYEQYF. For the CDR3, the DNA is TGCAGTGCTAGGCGCGCTCCAGACTACGAGCAGTACTTC.